This entry is about one T cell receptor (beta chain). Its antigen is as yet unknown. The data originate from a study of cytomegalovirus exposure and HLA in healthy donors. Study at large: The roughly 120 million unique TCR beta sequences, from roughly 170 million T cells, were found by an earlier analysis.

PCR was performed using 60 Vbeta and 13 Jbeta primers. The data were produced by immunoSEQ multiplex PCR, yet TCRdb's version contains in-frame clones alone and is incomplete. The sample data list over 120,000 clones. V gave up 6 bases and J gave up 4 bases; unmatched junction bases: 14. CDR1 MGHRA and CDR2 YSYEKL come from the germline V gene. The CDR3 is 16 amino acids. Study conclusions and caveats: HLA allele associations emerged for roughly 17,000 TCR beta sequences in a later analysis, at 0.05 false discovery rate. Within a later analysis, the majority of CMV-associated TCR beta chains appeared HLA-restricted. Most subjects had HLA-A and HLA-B alleles reportedly predicted accurately by TCR beta sequences.

This clonotype was sampled from a male donor in good health and CMV-seronegative. This chain links TRBV4-1 with TRBJ2-5, with TRBD2 matching 7 bases. Sequenced sample: PBMCs. The chain's CDR3 is CASSFAGDLLGETQYF. CDR3 coding DNA: TGCGCCAGCAGTTTCGCGGGAGACTTACTAGGAGAGACCCAGTACTTC.